The next 31 T cell receptor beta chains were all read from a single sample in a study of blood T cell repertoires in COVID-19. This table comes from immunoSEQ multiplex PCR, and its TCRdb copy is limited to in-frame clones, with some not included. The sample lists approximately 380,000 clones, around 89% occurring once. Material: PBMCs or T cells enriched from blood (not recorded which). The source is a woman between 18 and 30 years old who had recovered from COVID-19.

The chain combines TRBV6-2 or TRBV6-3 with TRBJ2-5, with D tentatively TRBD1 (5 bases). Trimming left V 0 bases short and J 4 bases short, with 9 bases between. The CDR3 loop spans 14 amino acids. Germline V CDR1 and CDR2: MNHEY, SVGEGT. CDR3 DNA sequence: TGTGCCAGCAGTTACTCCGGAAGGGGAGAGACCCAGTACTTC. Protein sequence: CASSYSGRGETQYF.

The V call is TRBV6-5, the J call TRBJ2-3, with D tentatively TRBD2 (6 bases). CDR1 MNHEY and CDR2 SVGAGI come from the germline V gene. The CDR3 length is 14 residues. V lost 0 bases to trimming and J lost 7 bases, with 11 bases between them. The CDR3 DNA follows: TGTGCCAGCAGTTACTCGATGGGGAGGAATACGCAGTATTTT. The encoded protein is CASSYSMGRNTQYF.

The chain has TRBV24-1 and TRBJ2-7; perhaps TRBD1 as D (6 bases). Germline V lookup: CDR1 KGHDR, CDR2 SFDVKD. V was pared by 9 bases and J by 2 bases, with 22 bases between. CDR3 length equals 16 residues. CDR3 DNA: TGTGCCACCTCGCTGTCCGGGACACTGAAGACCTACGAGCAGTACTTC. It yields the protein CATSLSGTLKTYEQYF.

J is TRBJ2-1 and V is TRBV5-1; TRBD1 is a possible D gene (5 bases). Between the trimmed V and J ends, which lost 4 bases and 9 bases, there was a span of 14 bases. The CDR3 is 13 residues long. The germline CDR1 and CDR2 sequences are SGHRS and YFSETQ. CDR3 amino acids: CASSAQGSGEQFF. In DNA, the CDR3 is TGCGCCAGCAGCGCTCAGGGTTCGGGTGAGCAGTTCTTC.

The chain couples TRBV5-1 to TRBJ2-3, with D possibly matching TRBD1 (6 bases). V lost 2 bases and J lost 2, with 9 bases in between. Germline V gives CDR1 SGHRS, CDR2 YFSETQ. The CDR3 sequence is 14 residues long. The CDR3 loop is CASSLAGATDTQYF. The CDR3 nucleotides read TGCGCCAGCAGCTTAGCAGGGGCCACAGATACGCAGTATTTT.

The chain recombines TRBV2 with TRBJ1-1; weak D call: TRBD1 (5 bases). V gave up 6 bases and J gave up 5 bases, with 16 bases separating them. Germline assignment: CDR1 SNHLY and CDR2 FYNNEI. The CDR3 is made up of 14 amino acids. Here the CDR3 DNA reads TGTGCCAGCAGCCGAGGGAGGGGAGGAACTGAAGCTTTCTTT. Encoded protein: CASSRGRGGTEAFF.

The chain is built from TRBV7-9 and TRBJ2-7; D is unclear. The germline V and J ends were trimmed by 4 bases and 5 bases, with 18 bases remaining between them. CDR1 and CDR2 from the germline V gene are SEHNR and FQNEAQ (reference sequence). The CDR3 is 15 amino acids. CDR3 coding DNA: TGTGCCAGCAGCTCCCCCCCGGCGGCTTTTGACGAGCAGTACTTC. Its protein product is CASSSPPAAFDEQYF.

The chain joins TRBV6-2 or TRBV6-3 to TRBJ1-1; tentative D call: TRBD1 (6 bases). In germline, CDR1 is MNHEY, CDR2 SVGEGT. The CDR3 has 14 residues. The ends were cut back, 2 bases at V and 4 bases at J, with 11 bases in the middle. The CDR3 coding sequence is TGTGCCAGCAGTTACGCAACAGGGCTCACTGAAGCTTTCTTT. Its protein is CASSYATGLTEAFF.

The chain recombines TRBV24-1 with TRBJ2-3; the match to TRBD2 covers 14 bases. Trimming removed 4 bases from V and 2 bases from J; junction bases left unmatched: 7. Germline V gene sequence: CDR1 KGHDR, CDR2 SFDVKD. This CDR3 is built from 18 residues. The CDR3 sequence: CATSDFPTSGGDTDTQYF. CDR3 in DNA: TGTGCCACCAGTGACTTCCCGACTAGCGGGGGGGACACAGATACGCAGTATTTT.

The chain couples TRBV6-5 to TRBJ1-5; D may be TRBD1 (6 bases). Germline V lookup: CDR1 MNHEY, CDR2 SVGAGI. Deletions cut 6 bases from V and 2 bases from J, with 11 bases between. The CDR3 contains 14 residues. In DNA form, the CDR3 reads TGTGCCAGCAGCGTACGGACAGGCAATCAGCCCCAGCATTTT. It specifies CASSVRTGNQPQHF.

V is TRBV2 and J is TRBJ2-2, with D perhaps TRBD1 (6 bases). The CDR3 length is 15 residues. CDR1 is SNHLY, CDR2 FYNNEI, per germline. Trimming shortened V by 6 bases and J by 4 bases, and 15 bases separated the two germline ends. CDR3 nucleotide sequence: TGTGCCAGCAGCAGACAGGCATCGGGCACCGGGGAGCTGTTTTTT. As protein: CASSRQASGTGELFF.

The chain carries TRBV7-9 and TRBJ2-2; no reliable D call. The CDR3 covers 13 residues. Trimming pared 4 bases from V and 4 bases from J, leaving 7 bases between. Germline V CDR1 and CDR2: SEHNR, FQNEAQ (reference sequence). The CDR3 spells CASSSEVTGELFF. The CDR3 bases are TGTGCCAGCAGCTCAGAGGTCACCGGGGAGCTGTTTTTT. The full variable domain, rest sourced from reference TRBV7-9 and TRBJ2-2, is DTGVSQNPRHKITKRGQNVTFRCDPISEHNRLYWYRQTLGQGPEFLTYFQNEAQLEKSRLLSDRFSAERPKGSFSTLEIQRTEQGDSAMYLCASSSEVTGELFFGEGSRLTVL.

The rearrangement uses TRBV5-4 and TRBJ1-1; perhaps TRBD1 as D (5 bases). The germline V gene has CDR1 SGHNT and CDR2 YYREEE (reference sequence). This CDR3 comprises 12 residues. Trimming took off 4 bases at V and 7 bases at J, with 11 bases between the two ends. In nucleotides, the CDR3 is TGTGCCAGCAGCCGGGACTGGGATGAAGCTTTCTTT. Encoded protein: CASSRDWDEAFF. The variable domain in full, with the rest retrieved from reference TRBV5-4 and TRBJ1-1, is ETGVTQSPTHLIKTRGQQVTLRCSSQSGHNTVSWYQQALGQGPQFIFQYYREEENGRGNFPPRFSGLQFPNYSSELNVNALELDDSALYLCASSRDWDEAFFGQGTRLTVV.

The genes are TRBV18 and TRBJ2-3; 8 bases match TRBD2. The CDR3 totals 16 residues. Germline V gives CDR1 KGHSH, CDR2 LQKENI. V lost 0 bases and J lost 5; bases outside the gene matches: 7. CDR3 residues: CASSPPLTGGKDTQYF. The CDR3 DNA sequence: TGTGCCAGCTCACCACCGTTAACGGGGGGGAAAGATACGCAGTATTTT.

The chain has TRBV29-1 and TRBJ1-2; 7 bases map to TRBD1. The CDR3 extends over 12 amino acids. V shed 5 bases and J 14 bases; nucleotides not matched to a gene: 14. Per the germline V gene, CDR1 is SQVTM and CDR2 is ANQGSEA. The DNA for the CDR3 is TGCAGCGTTCTCGGACAGGCTAGCCAGTGGACCTTC. Translation: CSVLGQASQWTF.

The chain employs TRBV7-9 and TRBJ2-1; D possibly corresponds to TRBD2 (7 bases). The CDR3 is made up of 16 amino acids. Germline V lookup: CDR1 SEHNR, CDR2 FQNEAQ (reference sequence). V gave up 4 bases and J gave up 0 bases, with 13 bases separating them. The CDR3 region has the DNA TGTGCCAGCAGCTACCGCCGGGGGGCCTCCTACAATGAGCAGTTCTTC. It translates to CASSYRRGASYNEQFF.

The DNA for the CDR3 is TGTGCCAGCAGCTTGGACGGGACCTACGAGCAGTACTTC. Residues: CASSLDGTYEQYF. The V and J genes are TRBV5-5 and TRBJ2-7; TRBD2 might be the D (5 bases). CDR3 size: 13 residues. V shed 0 bases and J shed 2 bases, with 6 bases lying between them. CDR1 SGHKS and CDR2 YYEKEE come from the germline V gene (reference sequence).

This sequence joins TRBV4-1 and TRBJ2-1, with a tentative D call TRBD2 (5 bases). CDR1 and CDR2 (germline): MGHRA, YSYEKL. V lost 0 bases and J lost 3, with 9 bases in between. CDR3 length: 15 residues. The CDR3, as DNA: TGCGCCAGCAGCCAAGAGGAACGGGACTACAATGAGCAGTTCTTC. This sequence encodes CASSQEERDYNEQFF.

This clone showed up just once. The chain uses TRBV20-1 and TRBJ2-1, with 7 bases matching TRBD1. Germline loops: CDR1 DFQATT, CDR2 SNEGSKA (reference sequence). The CDR3 loop spans 14 amino acids. The V segment lost 3 bases and the J segment 6 bases; nucleotides outside the gene matches: 8. For the CDR3, the DNA is TGCAGTGCTAGTCGACAGGGTCGTAGCAATGAGCAGTTCTTC. It encodes CSASRQGRSNEQFF.

This clone appeared a few times. The chain carries TRBV2 and TRBJ2-7, with 9 bases aligning to TRBD1. Trimming cost V 7 bases and J 4 bases; bases outside gene matches: 11. CDR1 SNHLY and CDR2 FYNNEI come from the germline V gene. The CDR3 extends over 15 amino acids. CDR3 region: CASTPLRDRDYEQYF. The CDR3 DNA is TGTGCCAGCACCCCCCTCCGGGACAGGGATTACGAGCAGTACTTC.

The J gene is TRBJ2-3, the V gene TRBV7-3; 11 bases are a match to TRBD2. Germline V gene lookup returns CDR1 SGHTA and CDR2 FQGTGA. CDR3 size: 17 residues. The V gene end was trimmed by 5 bases and the J gene end by 5 bases; junction bases not matched to a gene: 12. CDR3 nucleotide sequence: TGTGCCAGCAGCCTAAGGAATAGCGGGGGGGATGGAGATACGCAGTATTTT. The encoded protein is CASSLRNSGGDGDTQYF.

The chain joins TRBV14 to TRBJ1-2; no firm D call. V lost 5 bases and J lost 6, with 13 bases in between. Germline V gene lookup returns CDR1 SGHDN and CDR2 FVKESK. This CDR3 is 13 amino acids long. As DNA, the CDR3 is TGTGCCAGCAGCTTTCAGTTGGCAGATGGCTACACCTTC. Its translation: CASSFQLADGYTF.

The V gene is TRBV14, the J gene TRBJ1-3; D ambiguous. This CDR3 has 13 amino acids. Germline CDR1 is SGHDN and CDR2 is FVKESK. With 0 bases removed from V and 11 bases from J, the gap between germline ends came to 11 bases. The chain's CDR3 is CASSQEAQPPIYF. CDR3 sequence (DNA): TGTGCCAGCAGCCAAGAAGCGCAGCCGCCCATATATTTT.

V is TRBV19 and J is TRBJ2-3; D perhaps matches TRBD1 (7 bases). The CDR3 sequence is 14 residues long. Germline CDR1 LNHDA, CDR2 SQIVND (reference sequence). V was cut by 10 bases and J by 4 bases, with 18 bases left in between. CDR3 DNA: TGTGCCACGGACAGGCCCAGGGGGGCAGATACGCAGTATTTT. Residues: CATDRPRGADTQYF. The complete variable domain, with remaining parts taken from reference TRBV19 and TRBJ2-3, reads DGGITQSPKYLFRKEGQNVTLSCEQNLNHDAMYWYRQDPGQGLRLIYYSQIVNDFQKGDIAEGYSVSREKKESFPLTVTSAQKNPTAFYLCATDRPRGADTQYFGPGTRLTVL.

The chain joins TRBV29-1 to TRBJ1-3; D is unresolved. Between the trimmed V and J ends, which lost 4 bases and 4 bases, there was a span of 8 bases. CDR1 is SQVTM, CDR2 ANQGSEA, per germline. The CDR3 runs 12 residues. CDR3 bases: TGCAGCGTTGCGGGGAACGGAAACACCATATATTTT. Protein product: CSVAGNGNTIYF. Based on the CDR3 plus reference TRBV29-1 and TRBJ1-3, the full variable domain is SAVISQKPSRDICQRGTSLTIQCQVDSQVTMMFWYRQQPGQSLTLIATANQGSEATYESGFVIDKFPISRPNLTFSTLTVSNMSPEDSSIYLCSVAGNGNTIYFGEGSWLTVV.

The V and J genes are TRBV27 and TRBJ2-7, with 7 bases lining up with TRBD1. The J segment lost 3 bases and the V segment lost 6 bases, leaving 11 bases of the junction unmatched. Germline V lookup: CDR1 MNHEY, CDR2 SMNVEV (reference sequence). The CDR3 length is 15 residues. The CDR3, as DNA: TGTGCCAGCAGCTCCCCCGACAGGGCTGACTACGAGCAGTACTTC. It codes for CASSSPDRADYEQYF.

The rearrangement joins TRBV18 to TRBJ2-6, with 7 nucleotides matching TRBD1. This CDR3 is 15 amino acids long. V lost 6 bases and J lost 1; bases outside the gene matches: 3. Germline CDR1 is KGHSH and CDR2 is LQKENI. The CDR3 DNA follows: TGTGCCAGCTCCCCGACAGGGTCTGGGGCCAACGTCCTGACTTTC. Its protein is CASSPTGSGANVLTF.

This sequence joins TRBV4-2 and TRBJ2-5; 9 bases line up with TRBD2. The CDR3 extends over 17 amino acids. Looked up from germline, CDR1 is LGHNA and CDR2 is YNFKEQ. Trimming at V came to 0 bases and at J to 2 bases, leaving 7 bases not matched to a gene. The CDR3, as DNA: TGTGCCAGCAGCCAAGATGTAGCCCTAGCGGGGCAAGAGACCCAGTACTTC. Amino acids: CASSQDVALAGQETQYF.

This clone was observed a single time. The V and J genes are TRBV4-1 and TRBJ2-7; 10 bases align to TRBD2. The V gene end was trimmed by 1 base and the J gene end by 4 bases; junction bases not matched to a gene: 4. Germline V gives CDR1 MGHRA, CDR2 YSYEKL. The CDR3 has 15 residues. The CDR3 is CASSQGSSGGYEQYF. In nucleotides, the CDR3 is TGCGCCAGCAGCCAAGGTTCTAGCGGGGGTTACGAGCAGTACTTC.

The chain recombines TRBV5-6 with TRBJ1-4, with a weak D call TRBD1 (5 bases). This CDR3 contains 17 residues. V lost 5 bases, J lost 5 bases, and 22 bases lay in between. Looked up from germline, CDR1 is SGHDT and CDR2 is YYEEEE. The CDR3 reads CASSPGLTESFNEKLFF. CDR3 bases: TGTGCCAGCAGTCCCGGGCTGACAGAGTCATTCAATGAAAAACTGTTTTTT.

The chain joins TRBV28 to TRBJ2-1; TRBD1 matches 9 bases. CDR3 length equals 15 residues. V gave up 4 bases and J gave up 7 bases; unmatched junction bases: 8. Germline V gene data show CDR1 as MDHEN and CDR2 as SYDVKM. CDR3 sequence: CASSSPGQGNNEQFF. The DNA of the CDR3 is TGTGCCAGCAGTTCCCCGGGACAGGGAAATAATGAGCAGTTCTTC.